A selection of T cell receptor beta chains follows, all from one sample in a study of vaccination and CD4 T cells after COVID-19. TCRdb redid the calling of the PCR reads with MiXCR, one entry per CDR3 protein. The sample holds 15,000 to 17,000 distinct CDR3 sequences, 40% to 45% seen once. These receptors have no known antigen. Sequenced material: cultured CD4+ T cells from blood. The receptors derive from a human donor with COVID-19. Each CDR3 is given with its conserved first and last residue. The D gene is left open where the match is weak. Not every row has a clone size; where given, it reads once, few, many or a size class.

length | J | V | size | D | DNA | CDR3
15 | TRBJ1-4 | TRBV28 | . | . | TGTGCCAGCAGTTTTCCTGGACGGGGTAATGAAAAACTGTTTTTT | CASSFPGRGNEKLFF
16 | TRBJ1-6 | TRBV7-2 | few | . | TGTGCCAGCAGCTGGCCTCGGGTACTCTATAATTCACCCCTCCACTTT | CASSWPRVLYNSPLHF
15 | TRBJ1-3 | TRBV6-1 | once | . | TGTGCCAGCAGGGCCCGCGCCTCGTCTGGAAACACCATATATTTT | CASRARASSGNTIYF
12 | TRBJ2-7 | TRBV6-1 | . | . | TGTGCCAGCAGCCAGGACAGCTACGAGCAGTACTTC | CASSQDSYEQYF
15 | TRBJ2-1 | TRBV20-1 | few | TRBD1 | TGCAGTGCCATCTCCGGGACAGGGGTATACAATGAGCAGTTCTTC | CSAISGTGVYNEQFF
14 | TRBJ2-5 | TRBV20-1 | . | TRBD2 | TGCGGTGGAGCCGGCCCCGGGGGGGGAGAGACCCAGTACTTC | CGGAGPGGGETQYF
16 | TRBJ1-3 | TRBV7-8 | . | . | TGTGCCAGCAGCTTAGTGGGTCTCAACTCTGGAAACACCATATATTTT | CASSLVGLNSGNTIYF
15 | TRBJ1-1 | TRBV7-2 | once | . | TGTACCAGCAGCTATAACACCCGCCAGAACACTGAAGCTTTCTTT | CTSSYNTRQNTEAFF
14 | TRBJ2-3 | TRBV7-9 | medium-sized | . | TGTGCCAGCTCACAGGACCATAGCACAGATACGCAGTATTTT | CASSQDHSTDTQYF
14 | TRBJ1-1 | TRBV6-1 | . | TRBD1 | TGTGCCAGCAGTCGGGGACAGGGAAGCACTGAAGCTTTCTTT | CASSRGQGSTEAFF
14 | TRBJ1-1 | TRBV30 | . | . | TGTGCCTGGAGTGTATGGGGGGTGAACACTGAAGCTTTCTTT | CAWSVWGVNTEAFF
14 | TRBJ1-2 | TRBV12-3/TRBV12-4 | . | . | TGTGCCAGCAGTCGGGACCGAAACGTCTATGGCTACACCTTC | CASSRDRNVYGYTF